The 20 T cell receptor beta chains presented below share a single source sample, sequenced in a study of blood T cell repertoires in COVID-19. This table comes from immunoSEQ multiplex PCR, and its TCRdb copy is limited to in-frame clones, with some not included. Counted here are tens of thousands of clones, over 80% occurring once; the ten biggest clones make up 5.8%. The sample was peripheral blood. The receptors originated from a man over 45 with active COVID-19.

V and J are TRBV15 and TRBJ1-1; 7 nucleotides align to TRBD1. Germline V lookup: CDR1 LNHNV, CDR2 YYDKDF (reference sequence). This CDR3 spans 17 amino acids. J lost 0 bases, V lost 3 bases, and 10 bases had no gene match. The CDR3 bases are TGTGCCACCAGCAGGGGACAGCGAGGAGGTATGAACACTGAAGCTTTCTTT. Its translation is CATSRGQRGGMNTEAFF.

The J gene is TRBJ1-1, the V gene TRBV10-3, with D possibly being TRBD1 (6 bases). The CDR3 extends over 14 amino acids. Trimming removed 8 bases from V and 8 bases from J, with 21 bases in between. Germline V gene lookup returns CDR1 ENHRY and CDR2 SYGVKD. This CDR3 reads CAISGGGAGREAFF. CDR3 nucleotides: TGTGCCATCTCTGGGGGGGGCGCCGGGAGGGAAGCTTTCTTT.

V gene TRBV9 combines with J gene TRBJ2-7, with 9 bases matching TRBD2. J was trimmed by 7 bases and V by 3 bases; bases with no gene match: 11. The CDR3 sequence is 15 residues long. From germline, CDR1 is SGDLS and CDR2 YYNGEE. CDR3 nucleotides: TGTGCCAGCAGCGCCAAACCGGGACTAGCCCCAGAGCAGTACTTC. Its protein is CASSAKPGLAPEQYF.

The CDR3: CASSMVVLGNQPQHF. CDR3 nucleotide sequence: TGTGCCAGCAGCATGGTAGTTTTGGGCAATCAGCCCCAGCATTTT. The chain carries TRBV28 and TRBJ1-5; D not certain. The germline CDR1 and CDR2 sequences are MDHEN and SYDVKM. V lost 6 bases and J 2 bases, leaving 14 bases between the germline ends. CDR3 size: 15 residues.

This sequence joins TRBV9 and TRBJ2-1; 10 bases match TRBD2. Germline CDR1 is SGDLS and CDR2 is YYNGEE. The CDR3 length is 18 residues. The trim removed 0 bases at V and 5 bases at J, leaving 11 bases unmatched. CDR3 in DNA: TGTGCCAGCAGCGTAGGAGCGTCTAGCGGGAGTAAGGACAATGAGCAGTTCTTC. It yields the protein CASSVGASSGSKDNEQFF.

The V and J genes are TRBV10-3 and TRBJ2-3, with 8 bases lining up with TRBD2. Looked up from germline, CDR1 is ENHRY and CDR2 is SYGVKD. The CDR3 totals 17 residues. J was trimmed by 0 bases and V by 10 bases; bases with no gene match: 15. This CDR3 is CATYPWSGGSSTDTQYF. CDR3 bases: TGTGCCACCTATCCTTGGAGCGGGGGCTCTAGCACAGATACGCAGTATTTT.

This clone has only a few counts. The CDR3 here is CASSFRSGANVLTF. The CDR3 region has the DNA TGTGCCAGTAGTTTTAGATCTGGGGCCAACGTCCTGACTTTC. The chain uses TRBV19 and TRBJ2-6; no firm D call. With 5 bases removed from V and 1 base from J, the gap between germline ends came to 6 bases. CDR1 is LNHDA and CDR2 is SQIVND in the germline V gene (reference sequence). This CDR3 comprises 14 residues.

The CDR3 DNA reads TGTGCCAGCAGCGTACTAGCGGACGCTCCTCCCGACCAGTTCTTC. As protein: CASSVLADAPPDQFF. The chain has TRBV9 and TRBJ2-1, with 7 bases that match TRBD2. The CDR3 runs 15 residues. The trim removed 1 base at V and 13 bases at J, leaving 14 bases unmatched. The germline V gene encodes CDR1 SGDLS and CDR2 YYNGEE.

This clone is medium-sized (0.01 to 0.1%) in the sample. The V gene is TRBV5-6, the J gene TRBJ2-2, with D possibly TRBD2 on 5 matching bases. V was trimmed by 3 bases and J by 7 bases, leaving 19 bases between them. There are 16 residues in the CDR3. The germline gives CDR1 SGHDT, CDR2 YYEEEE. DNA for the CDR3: TGTGCCAGCAGCTCCCTCCTCCTGGACTGGGACGGGGAGCTGTTTTTT. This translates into CASSSLLLDWDGELFF.

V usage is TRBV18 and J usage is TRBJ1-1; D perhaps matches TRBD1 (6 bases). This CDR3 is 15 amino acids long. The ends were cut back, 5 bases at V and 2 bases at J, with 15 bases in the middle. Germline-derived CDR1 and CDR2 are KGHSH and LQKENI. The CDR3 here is CASSSSGTQNTEAFF. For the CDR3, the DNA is TGTGCCAGCTCATCCTCCGGGACACAAAACACTGAAGCTTTCTTT.

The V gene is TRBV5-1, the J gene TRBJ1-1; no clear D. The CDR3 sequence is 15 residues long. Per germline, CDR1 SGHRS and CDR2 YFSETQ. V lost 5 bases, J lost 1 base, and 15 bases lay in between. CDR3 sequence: CASRFFDTSNTEAFF. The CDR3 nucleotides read TGCGCCAGCAGGTTTTTCGACACTTCGAACACTGAAGCTTTCTTT.

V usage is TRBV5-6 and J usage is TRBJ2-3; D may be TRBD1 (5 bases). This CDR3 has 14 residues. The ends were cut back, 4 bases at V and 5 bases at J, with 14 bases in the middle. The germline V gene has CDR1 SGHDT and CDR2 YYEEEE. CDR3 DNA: TGTGCCAGCAGCCTCCTAGGGGTTGGAGATACGCAGTATTTT. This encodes CASSLLGVGDTQYF. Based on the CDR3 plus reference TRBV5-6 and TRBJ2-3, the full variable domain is DAGVTQSPTHLIKTRGQQVTLRCSPKSGHDTVSWYQQALGQGPQFIFQYYEEEERQRGNFPDRFSGHQFPNYSSELNVNALLLGDSALYLCASSLLGVGDTQYFGPGTRLTVL.

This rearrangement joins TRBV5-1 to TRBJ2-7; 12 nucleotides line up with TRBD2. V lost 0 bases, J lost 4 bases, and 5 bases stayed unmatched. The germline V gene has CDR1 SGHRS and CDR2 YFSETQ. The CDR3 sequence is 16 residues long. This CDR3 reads CASSLALAGGPYEQYF. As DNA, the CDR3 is TGCGCCAGCAGCTTGGCTCTAGCGGGAGGGCCGTACGAGCAGTACTTC.

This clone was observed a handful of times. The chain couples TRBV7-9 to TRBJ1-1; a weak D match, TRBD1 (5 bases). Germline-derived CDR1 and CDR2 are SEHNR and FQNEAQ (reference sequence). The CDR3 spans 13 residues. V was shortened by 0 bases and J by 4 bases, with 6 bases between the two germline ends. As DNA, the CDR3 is TGTGCCAGCAGCTTAGCGCAGGGCACTGAAGCTTTCTTT. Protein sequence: CASSLAQGTEAFF.

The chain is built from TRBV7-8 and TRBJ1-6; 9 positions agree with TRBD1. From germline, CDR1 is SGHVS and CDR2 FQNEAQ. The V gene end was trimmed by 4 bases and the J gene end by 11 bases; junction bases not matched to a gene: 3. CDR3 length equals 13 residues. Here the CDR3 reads CASSSGQGPPLHF. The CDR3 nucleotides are TGTGCCAGCAGCTCGGGACAGGGTCCACCCCTCCACTTT.

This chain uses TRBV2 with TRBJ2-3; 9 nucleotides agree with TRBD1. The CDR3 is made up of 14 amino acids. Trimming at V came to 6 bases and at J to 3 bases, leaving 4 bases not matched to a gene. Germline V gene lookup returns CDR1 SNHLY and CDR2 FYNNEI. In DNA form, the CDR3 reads TGTGCCAGCAGGGAGGACAGGGGAACAGATACGCAGTATTTT. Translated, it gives CASREDRGTDTQYF.

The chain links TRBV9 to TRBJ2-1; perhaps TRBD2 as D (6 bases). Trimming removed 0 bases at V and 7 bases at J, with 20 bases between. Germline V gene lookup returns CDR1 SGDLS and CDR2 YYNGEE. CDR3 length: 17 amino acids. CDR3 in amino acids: CASSVEELAVRYNEQFF. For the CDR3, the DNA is TGTGCCAGCAGCGTAGAGGAGTTAGCGGTCCGCTATAATGAGCAGTTCTTC.

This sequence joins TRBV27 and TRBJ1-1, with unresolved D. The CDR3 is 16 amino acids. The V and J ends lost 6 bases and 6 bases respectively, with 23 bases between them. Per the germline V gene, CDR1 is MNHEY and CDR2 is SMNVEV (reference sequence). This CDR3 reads CASSPIRSAAASEAFF. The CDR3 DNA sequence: TGTGCCAGCAGCCCAATTAGGTCCGCGGCTGCTTCTGAAGCTTTCTTT.

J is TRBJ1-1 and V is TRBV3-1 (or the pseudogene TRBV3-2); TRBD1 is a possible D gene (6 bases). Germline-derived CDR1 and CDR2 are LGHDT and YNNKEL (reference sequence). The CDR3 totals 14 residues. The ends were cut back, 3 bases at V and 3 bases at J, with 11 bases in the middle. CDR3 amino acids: CASSHWTADTEAFF. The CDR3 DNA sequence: TGTGCCAGCAGCCACTGGACAGCGGACACTGAAGCTTTCTTT.

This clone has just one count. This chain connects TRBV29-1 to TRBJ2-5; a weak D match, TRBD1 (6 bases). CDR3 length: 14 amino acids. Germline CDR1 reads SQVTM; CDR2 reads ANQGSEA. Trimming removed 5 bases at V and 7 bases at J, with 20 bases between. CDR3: CSVQSTQGSGTQYF. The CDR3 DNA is TGCAGCGTTCAGAGCACACAGGGCTCCGGGACCCAGTACTTC.